Listed below are T cell receptor beta chains from one sample, sequenced in a study of T cell responses to AZD1222 COVID-19 vaccine. Generated by immunoSEQ multiplex PCR, the TCRdb table keeps only in-frame clones and is missing some. The sample has roughly 150,000 clones; around 90% are singletons. This specimen consisted of peripheral blood, obtained 28 days after the second AZD1222 dose. All receptors come from an adult who received the AZD1222 COVID-19 vaccine. CDR3s include the opening cysteine and the closing phenylalanine or tryptophan. D genes are given only for firm matches. Expanded clones get a size class; other rows say once, few or many, or leave the size out.

TRBV23-1	16	-	TRBJ1-6	-	CASSQSQRPYNSPLHF	TGCGCCAGCAGTCAATCCCAGCGCCCCTATAATTCACCCCTCCACTTT
TRBV5-1	14	-	TRBJ2-7	-	CASSLSGSSYEQYF	TGCGCCAGCAGCTTATCGGGGTCGTCCTACGAGCAGTACTTC
TRBV6-6	16	-	TRBJ2-7	-	CASSYSQGQEGYEQYF	TGTGCCAGCAGTTACTCCCAAGGCCAGGAGGGCTACGAGCAGTACTTC
TRBV19	14	-	TRBJ1-2	-	CASSIGRANYGYTF	TGTGCCAGTAGTATAGGGAGGGCTAACTATGGCTACACCTTC
TRBV10-3	15	-	TRBJ1-1	TRBD1	CAISPSTGAVSEAFF	TGTGCCATCAGCCCATCAACAGGGGCTGTTTCTGAAGCTTTCTTT
TRBV11-2	14	-	TRBJ2-3	-	CASSLVGETDTQYF	TGTGCCAGCAGCTTAGTGGGGGAGACAGATACGCAGTATTTT
TRBV4-2	16	once	TRBJ1-1	-	CASSQRYRDKNTEAFF	TGTGCCAGCAGCCAACGATATCGCGACAAGAACACTGAAGCTTTCTTT
TRBV9	15	-	TRBJ2-5	TRBD1	CASSVAGQVQETQYF	TGTGCCAGCAGCGTAGCGGGACAGGTACAAGAGACCCAGTACTTC
TRBV19	14	-	TRBJ1-4	TRBD1	CASQYRGANEKLFF	TGTGCCAGCCAGTACAGGGGAGCTAATGAAAAACTGTTTTTT
TRBV27	13	-	TRBJ1-2	TRBD1	CASSPNPGGGYTF	TGTGCCAGCAGTCCAAATCCAGGGGGAGGCTACACCTTC
TRBV3-1/TRBV3-2	15	-	TRBJ1-5	-	CASSRGSNSNQPQHF	TGTGCCAGCAGCCGCGGATCAAATAGCAATCAGCCCCAGCATTTT
TRBV7-8	13	-	TRBJ2-2	-	CASSLIGVGELFF	TGTGCCAGCAGCTTAATAGGGGTAGGGGAGCTGTTTTTT
TRBV6-4	14	-	TRBJ1-6	-	CASSETGYNSPLHF	TGTGCCAGCAGTGAAACAGGGTATAATTCACCCCTCCACTTT
TRBV11-3	14	-	TRBJ2-3	-	CASSVGRGTDTQYF	TGTGCCAGCAGCGTTGGCCGGGGGACAGATACGCAGTATTTT
TRBV7-9	12	-	TRBJ2-3	-	CASSLLGDTQYF	TGTGCCAGCAGCCTGCTTGGGGATACGCAGTATTTT
TRBV10-3	13	-	TRBJ1-6	TRBD1	CAISWDSNSPLHF	TGTGCCATCAGTTGGGACAGTAATTCACCCCTCCACTTT
TRBV7-2	14	-	TRBJ2-3	-	CASSLARGTDTQYF	TGTGCCAGCAGCTTAGCCCGGGGCACAGATACGCAGTATTTT
TRBV12-3/TRBV12-4	11	-	TRBJ2-1	-	CASSFGTRQFF	TGTGCCAGCAGTTTCGGGACTCGGCAGTTCTTC
TRBV13	13	-	TRBJ2-1	-	CASSLDVYNEQFF	TGTGCCAGCAGCTTGGACGTTTACAATGAGCAGTTCTTC
TRBV4-1	16	-	TRBJ2-7	-	CASSQPPGPTEGEQYF	TGCGCCAGCAGCCAACCTCCCGGACCAACGGAAGGCGAGCAGTACTTC
TRBV5-6	15	once	TRBJ1-2	-	CASSLGQLTRYGYTF	TGTGCCAGCAGCTTAGGGCAGTTAACTCGCTATGGCTACACCTTC
TRBV3-1/TRBV3-2	14	-	TRBJ1-2	-	CASSQPKANYGYTF	TGTGCCAGCAGCCAGCCGAAAGCTAACTATGGCTACACCTTC
TRBV9	13	-	TRBJ2-1	-	CASSAGLYNEQFF	TGTGCCAGCAGCGCGGGACTCTACAATGAGCAGTTCTTC
TRBV7-6	14	-	TRBJ2-7	-	CASSFRQGGDEQYF	TGTGCCAGCAGCTTCCGGCAGGGAGGTGACGAGCAGTACTTC
TRBV12-3/TRBV12-4	13	-	TRBJ2-5	-	CASNPGAEETQYF	TGTGCCAGCAACCCGGGGGCGGAAGAGACCCAGTACTTC
TRBV20-1	15	-	TRBJ1-2	-	CSASNRRGASYGYTF	TGCAGTGCTAGTAATCGGAGGGGGGCGTCGTATGGCTACACCTTC
TRBV6-5	14	-	TRBJ2-7	-	CASSYLGNGGEQYF	TGTGCCAGCAGTTACCTAGGAAATGGGGGTGAGCAGTACTTC
TRBV11-2	12	once	TRBJ2-7	-	CASSFRSYEQYF	TGTGCCAGCAGCTTTCGGTCCTACGAGCAGTACTTC
TRBV6-5	13	-	TRBJ1-1	-	CASRRDTSTEAFF	TGTGCCAGCAGGAGGGACACCAGCACTGAAGCTTTCTTT
TRBV27	16	-	TRBJ1-5	TRBD1	CASSLRQGAGNQPQHF	TGTGCCAGCAGTTTACGACAGGGGGCCGGCAATCAGCCCCAGCATTTT
TRBV5-1	14	-	TRBJ2-7	TRBD2	CASSPPVAGGEQYF	TGCGCCAGCAGCCCACCCGTTGCGGGAGGCGAGCAGTACTTC
TRBV4-3	15	-	TRBJ1-4	-	CASSQDRDGNEKLFF	TGCGCCAGCAGCCAAGATCGGGACGGTAATGAAAAACTGTTTTTT
TRBV6-4	12	-	TRBJ1-2	-	CASRPPAGGYTF	TGTGCCAGCAGGCCACCCGCAGGCGGCTACACCTTC
TRBV30	12	-	TRBJ1-1	-	CAWGTGIAEAFF	TGTGCCTGGGGTACAGGGATCGCTGAAGCTTTCTTT
TRBV30	11	-	TRBJ1-4	-	CAWSFGVQLFF	TGTGCCTGGAGTTTTGGGGTCCAACTGTTTTTT
TRBV11-3	19	few	TRBJ1-1	-	CASSSMRGAIREKEEGAFF	TGTGCCAGCAGCTCCATGAGGGGCGCAATCAGGGAGAAGGAAGAAGGAGCTTTCTTT
TRBV5-1	14	-	TRBJ2-5	-	CASSLASGQETQYF	TGCGCCAGCAGCTTGGCCTCTGGGCAAGAGACCCAGTACTTC
TRBV14	14	-	TRBJ1-2	-	CASSPRLSNYGYTF	TGTGCCAGCAGCCCCCGCCTGAGTAACTATGGCTACACCTTC
TRBV12-5	17	once	TRBJ1-1	-	CASGLVRQSGKNTEAFF	TGTGCTAGTGGTTTGGTAAGGCAGTCCGGTAAGAACACTGAAGCTTTCTTT
TRBV7-2	15	few	TRBJ1-6	-	CASSLLGSYNSPLHF	TGTGCCAGCAGCTTATTAGGTTCCTATAATTCACCCCTCCACTTT
TRBV25-1	13	-	TRBJ1-2	-	CASSEVYHRGYTF	TGTGCCAGCAGTGAAGTATATCACCGGGGCTACACCTTC
TRBV30	13	-	TRBJ1-1	TRBD1	CAWRVTGTTEAFF	TGTGCCTGGAGGGTGACAGGGACCACTGAAGCTTTCTTT
TRBV5-5	14	-	TRBJ1-5	-	CASSLGVGGQPQHF	TGTGCCAGCAGCTTGGGAGTGGGCGGTCAGCCCCAGCATTTT
TRBV5-6	12	-	TRBJ1-2	-	CASSSLSRRYTF	TGTGCCAGCAGCTCCCTAAGCCGAAGGTACACCTTC
TRBV27	11	-	TRBJ2-7	-	CASNRGYEQYF	TGTGCCAGCAATAGGGGCTACGAGCAGTACTTC
TRBV25-1	13	-	TRBJ1-2	TRBD1	CASSSWGQGGYTF	TGTGCCAGCAGTTCTTGGGGACAGGGTGGCTACACCTTC
TRBV7-2	14	-	TRBJ2-7	TRBD1	CASSTGQGRYEQYF	TGTGCCAGCAGCACCGGACAGGGACGATACGAGCAGTACTTC
TRBV5-5	15	once	TRBJ2-1	TRBD1	CASSSRDRVTYEQFF	TGTGCCAGCAGCTCCCGGGACAGGGTCACGTATGAGCAGTTCTTC
TRBV2	15	-	TRBJ1-5	-	CASSVRGNGNQPQHF	TGTGCTAGCAGTGTCCGAGGGAACGGCAATCAGCCCCAGCATTTT
TRBV7-2	15	-	TRBJ1-2	TRBD1	CASSLARRGEGGYTF	TGTGCCAGCAGCTTAGCGCGCAGGGGGGAAGGTGGCTACACCTTC
TRBV5-1	14	-	TRBJ2-3	TRBD2	CASVRGGGTDTQYF	TGCGCCAGCGTCCGGGGGGGCGGCACAGATACGCAGTATTTT
TRBV27	14	-	TRBJ2-1	-	CATSGVSSYNEQFF	TGTGCCACGTCGGGGGTGAGCTCCTACAATGAGCAGTTCTTC
TRBV5-4	15	-	TRBJ2-5	-	CASSLGPTEQETQYF	TGTGCCAGCAGCTTGGGGCCGACAGAGCAAGAGACCCAGTACTTC
TRBV21-1	18	-	TRBJ2-1	-	CASSTPGSRGSSYNEQFF	TGTGCCAGCAGCACCCCGGGTTCGCGGGGTAGCTCCTACAATGAGCAGTTCTTC
TRBV6-5	14	many	TRBJ1-6	-	CASSPTRDNSPLHF	TGTGCCAGCAGTCCAACCCGGGATAATTCACCCCTCCACTTT